The clone carrying this TCR beta chain was seen once. The antigen is undetermined. These data belong to a study of cytomegalovirus exposure and HLA in healthy donors. Study outcomes and limitations: Later on, a genetic analysis was performed. It linked a missense variant in DCLRE1C with V- and J-gene trimming of TCR beta. Later analysis found that TCR beta chains associated with HLA were more clonally expanded than other, equally common chains.

When sampled, the donors appeared nominally healthy, though they likely had unrecorded immune exposures. V dropped 0 bases and J dropped 8; count of bases not matched to a gene: 10. This CDR3 has 16 amino acids. Per the germline V gene, CDR1 is SEHNR and CDR2 is FQNEAQ (reference sequence). PCR employed 60 Vbeta and 13 Jbeta primers. The method was immunoSEQ multiplex PCR; TCRdb's version includes in-frame clones alone and lacks a portion of them. The sample yields around 110,000 clones, about two thirds seen once. Sequencing input: PBMCs. J is TRBJ2-1 and V is TRBV7-9, with 7 bases fitting TRBD2. This TCR derives from a female donor in good health and CMV-seronegative. CDR3 in DNA: TGTGCCAGCAGCTTAGCGGGACTAAAGGGAAGAGATGAGCAGTTCTTC. This gives the protein CASSLAGLKGRDEQFF.